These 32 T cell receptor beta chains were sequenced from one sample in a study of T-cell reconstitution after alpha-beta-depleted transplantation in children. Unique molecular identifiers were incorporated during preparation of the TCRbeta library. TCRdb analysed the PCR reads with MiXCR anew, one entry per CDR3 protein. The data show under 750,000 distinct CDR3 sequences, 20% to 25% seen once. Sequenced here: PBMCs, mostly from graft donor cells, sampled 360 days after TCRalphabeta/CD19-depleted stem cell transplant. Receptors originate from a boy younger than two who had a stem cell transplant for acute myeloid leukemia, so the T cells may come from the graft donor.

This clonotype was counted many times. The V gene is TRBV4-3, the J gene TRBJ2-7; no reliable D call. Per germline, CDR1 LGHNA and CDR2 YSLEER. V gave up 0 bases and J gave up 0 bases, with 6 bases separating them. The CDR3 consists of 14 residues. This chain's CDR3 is CASSQDIRSYEQYF. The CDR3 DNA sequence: TGCGCCAGCAGCCAAGACATCCGCTCCTACGAGCAGTACTTC.

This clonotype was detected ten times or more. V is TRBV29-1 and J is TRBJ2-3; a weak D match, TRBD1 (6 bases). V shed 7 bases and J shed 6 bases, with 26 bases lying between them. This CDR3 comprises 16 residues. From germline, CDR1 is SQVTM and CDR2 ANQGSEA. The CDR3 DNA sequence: TGCAGCGCCCAACTAGGGGGAGACGCACATATCGATACGCAGTATTTT. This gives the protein CSAQLGGDAHIDTQYF.

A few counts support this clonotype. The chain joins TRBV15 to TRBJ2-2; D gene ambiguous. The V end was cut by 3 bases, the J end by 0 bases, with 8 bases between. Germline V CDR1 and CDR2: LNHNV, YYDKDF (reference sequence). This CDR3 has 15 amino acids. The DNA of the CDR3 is TGTGCCACCAGCAGGCCTACAGCGAACACCGGGGAGCTGTTTTTT. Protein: CATSRPTANTGELFF.

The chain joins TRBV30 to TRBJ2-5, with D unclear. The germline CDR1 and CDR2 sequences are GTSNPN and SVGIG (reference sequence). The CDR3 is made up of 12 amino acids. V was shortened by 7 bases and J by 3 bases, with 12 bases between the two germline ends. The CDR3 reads CALDPPKETQYF. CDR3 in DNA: TGTGCCTTGGACCCCCCCAAAGAGACCCAGTACTTC.

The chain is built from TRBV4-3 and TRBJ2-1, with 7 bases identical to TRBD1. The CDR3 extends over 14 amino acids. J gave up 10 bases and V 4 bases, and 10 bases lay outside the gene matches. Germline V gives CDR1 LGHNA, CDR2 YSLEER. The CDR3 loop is CASSPRDSLVEQFF. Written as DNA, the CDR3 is TGCGCCAGCAGCCCCCGGGACAGCCTTGTGGAGCAGTTCTTC.

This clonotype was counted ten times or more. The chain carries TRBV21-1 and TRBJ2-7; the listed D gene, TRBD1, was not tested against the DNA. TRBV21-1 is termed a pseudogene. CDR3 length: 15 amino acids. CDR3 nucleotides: TGTGCCAGCAGCAAAGGAGGGAAGGGGGCAAACGAGCAGTACTTC. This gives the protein CASSKGGKGANEQYF.

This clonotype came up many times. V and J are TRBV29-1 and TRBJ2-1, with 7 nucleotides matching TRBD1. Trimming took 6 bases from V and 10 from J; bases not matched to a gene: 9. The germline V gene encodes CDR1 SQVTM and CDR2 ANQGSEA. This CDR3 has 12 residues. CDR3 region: CSVSSRDSEQFF. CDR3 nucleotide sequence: TGCAGCGTCTCGTCGAGGGACAGCGAGCAGTTCTTC.

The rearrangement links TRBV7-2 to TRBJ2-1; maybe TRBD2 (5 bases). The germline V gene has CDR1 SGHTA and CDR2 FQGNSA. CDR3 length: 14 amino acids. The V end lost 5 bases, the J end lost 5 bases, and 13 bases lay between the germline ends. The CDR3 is CASSPAAYDNEQFF. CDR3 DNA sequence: TGTGCCAGCAGCCCAGCGGCCTACGACAATGAGCAGTTCTTC.

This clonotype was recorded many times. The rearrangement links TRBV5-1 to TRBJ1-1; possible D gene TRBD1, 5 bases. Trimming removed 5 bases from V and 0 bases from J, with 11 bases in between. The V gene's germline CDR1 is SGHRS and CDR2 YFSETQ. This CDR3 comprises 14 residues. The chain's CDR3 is CASSSGDLNTEAFF. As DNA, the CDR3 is TGCGCCAGCAGTTCGGGGGATCTGAACACTGAAGCTTTCTTT.

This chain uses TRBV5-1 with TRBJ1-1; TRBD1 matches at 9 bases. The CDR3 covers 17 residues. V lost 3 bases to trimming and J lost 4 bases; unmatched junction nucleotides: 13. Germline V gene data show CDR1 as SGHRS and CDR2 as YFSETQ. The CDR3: CASSSTKQGAVGTEAFF. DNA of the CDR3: TGCGCCAGCAGCTCCACAAAACAGGGGGCGGTGGGCACTGAAGCTTTCTTT. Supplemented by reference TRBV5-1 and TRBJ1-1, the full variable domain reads KAGVTQTPRYLIKTRGQQVTLSCSPISGHRSVSWYQQTPGQGLQFLFEYFSETQRNKGNFPGRFSGRQFSNSRSEMNVSTLELGDSALYLCASSSTKQGAVGTEAFFGQGTRLTVV.

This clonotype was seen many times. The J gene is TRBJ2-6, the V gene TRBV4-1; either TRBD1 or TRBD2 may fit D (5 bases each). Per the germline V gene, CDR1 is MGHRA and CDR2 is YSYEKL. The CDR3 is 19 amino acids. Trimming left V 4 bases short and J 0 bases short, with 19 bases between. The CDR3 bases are TGCGCCAGCAGCCCCCTAGCTAGAGGGGCCCACTCTGGGGCCAACGTCCTGACTTTC. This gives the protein CASSPLARGAHSGANVLTF.

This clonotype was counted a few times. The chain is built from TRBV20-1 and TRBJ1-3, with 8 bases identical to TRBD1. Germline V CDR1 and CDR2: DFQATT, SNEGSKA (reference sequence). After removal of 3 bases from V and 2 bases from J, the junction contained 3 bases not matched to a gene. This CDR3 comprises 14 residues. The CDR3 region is CSAREQGAGNTIYF. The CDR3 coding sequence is TGCAGTGCTAGGGAACAGGGGGCTGGAAACACCATATATTTT.

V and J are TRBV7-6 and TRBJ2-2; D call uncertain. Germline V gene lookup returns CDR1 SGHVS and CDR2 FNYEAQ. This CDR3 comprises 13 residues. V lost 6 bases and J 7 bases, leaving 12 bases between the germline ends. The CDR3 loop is CASRLTERGELFF. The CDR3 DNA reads TGTGCCAGCAGGTTGACTGAGCGCGGGGAGCTGTTTTTT.

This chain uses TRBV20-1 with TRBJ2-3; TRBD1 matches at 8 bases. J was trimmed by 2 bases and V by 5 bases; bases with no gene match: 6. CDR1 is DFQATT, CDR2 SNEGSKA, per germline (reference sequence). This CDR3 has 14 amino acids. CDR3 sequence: CSADRQGITDTQYF. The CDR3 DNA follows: TGCAGTGCTGACCGACAGGGGATCACAGATACGCAGTATTTT.

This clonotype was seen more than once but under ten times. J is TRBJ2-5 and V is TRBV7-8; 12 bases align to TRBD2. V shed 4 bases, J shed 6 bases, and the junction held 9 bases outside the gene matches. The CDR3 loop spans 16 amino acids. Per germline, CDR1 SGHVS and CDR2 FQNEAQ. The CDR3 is CASSSLAGGRLKTQYF. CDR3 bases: TGTGCCAGCAGCTCTCTAGCGGGGGGGCGACTGAAGACCCAGTACTTC.

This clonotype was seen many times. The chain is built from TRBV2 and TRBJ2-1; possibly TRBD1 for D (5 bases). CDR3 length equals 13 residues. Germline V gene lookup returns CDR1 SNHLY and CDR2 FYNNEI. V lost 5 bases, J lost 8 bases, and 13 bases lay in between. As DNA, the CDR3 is TGTGCCAGCAGTTTGGGCTGGGGCGATGAGCAGTTCTTC. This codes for CASSLGWGDEQFF.

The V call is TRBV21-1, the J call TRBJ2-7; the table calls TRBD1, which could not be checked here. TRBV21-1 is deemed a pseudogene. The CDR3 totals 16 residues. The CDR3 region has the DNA TGTGCCAGCAGCACCTATAGACAGGATAGCTCCTACGAGCAGTACTTC. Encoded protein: CASSTYRQDSSYEQYF.

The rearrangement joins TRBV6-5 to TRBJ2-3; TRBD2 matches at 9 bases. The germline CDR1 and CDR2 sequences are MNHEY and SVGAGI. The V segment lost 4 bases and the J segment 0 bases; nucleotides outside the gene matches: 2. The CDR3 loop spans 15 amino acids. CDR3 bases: TGTGCCAGCAGTTTAGCGGGGGCTAGCACAGATACGCAGTATTTT. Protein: CASSLAGASTDTQYF.

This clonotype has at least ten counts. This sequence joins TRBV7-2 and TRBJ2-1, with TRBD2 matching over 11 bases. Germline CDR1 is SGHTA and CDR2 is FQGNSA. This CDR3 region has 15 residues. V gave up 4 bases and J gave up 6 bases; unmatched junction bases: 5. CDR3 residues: CASSSISGGANEQFF. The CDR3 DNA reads TGTGCCAGCAGCTCCATTAGCGGGGGGGCCAATGAGCAGTTCTTC.

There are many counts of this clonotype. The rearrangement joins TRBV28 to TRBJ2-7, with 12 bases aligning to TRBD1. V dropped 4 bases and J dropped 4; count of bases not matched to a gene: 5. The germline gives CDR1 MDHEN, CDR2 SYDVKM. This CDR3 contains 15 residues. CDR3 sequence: CASSSGTGGLYEQYV. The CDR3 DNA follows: TGTGCCAGCAGTTCCGGGACAGGGGGCCTTTACGAGCAGTACGTC.

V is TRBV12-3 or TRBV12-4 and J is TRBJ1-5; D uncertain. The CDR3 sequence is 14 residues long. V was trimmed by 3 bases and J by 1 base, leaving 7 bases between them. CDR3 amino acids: CASSFWESNQPQHF. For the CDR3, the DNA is TGTGCCAGCAGTTTCTGGGAGAGCAATCAGCCCCAGCATTTT.

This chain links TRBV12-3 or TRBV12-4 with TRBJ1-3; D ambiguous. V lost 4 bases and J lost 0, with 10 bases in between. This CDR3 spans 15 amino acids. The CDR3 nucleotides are TGTGCCAGCAGTTCCTACAAACGCTCTGGAAACACCATATATTTT. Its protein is CASSSYKRSGNTIYF.

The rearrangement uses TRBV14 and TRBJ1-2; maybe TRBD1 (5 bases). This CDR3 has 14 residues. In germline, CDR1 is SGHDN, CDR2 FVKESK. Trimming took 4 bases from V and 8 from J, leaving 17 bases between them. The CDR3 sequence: CASSLRDALGGYTF. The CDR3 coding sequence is TGTGCCAGCAGCCTACGGGACGCTCTCGGAGGCTACACCTTC.

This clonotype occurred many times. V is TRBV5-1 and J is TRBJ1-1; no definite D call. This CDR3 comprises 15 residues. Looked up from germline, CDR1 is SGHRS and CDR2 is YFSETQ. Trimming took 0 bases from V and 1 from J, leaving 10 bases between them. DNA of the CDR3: TGCGCCAGCAGCTTGGTTGGGGTGGAGAACACTGAAGCTTTCTTT. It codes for CASSLVGVENTEAFF. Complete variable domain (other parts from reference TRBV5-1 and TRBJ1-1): KAGVTQTPRYLIKTRGQQVTLSCSPISGHRSVSWYQQTPGQGLQFLFEYFSETQRNKGNFPGRFSGRQFSNSRSEMNVSTLELGDSALYLCASSLVGVENTEAFFGQGTRLTVV.

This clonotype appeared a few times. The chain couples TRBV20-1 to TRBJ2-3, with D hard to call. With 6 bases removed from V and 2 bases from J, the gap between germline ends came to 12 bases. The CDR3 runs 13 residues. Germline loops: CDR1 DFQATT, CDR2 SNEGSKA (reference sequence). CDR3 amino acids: CSAPSYLTDTQYF. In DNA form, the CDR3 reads TGCAGTGCCCCAAGTTACCTCACAGATACGCAGTATTTT.

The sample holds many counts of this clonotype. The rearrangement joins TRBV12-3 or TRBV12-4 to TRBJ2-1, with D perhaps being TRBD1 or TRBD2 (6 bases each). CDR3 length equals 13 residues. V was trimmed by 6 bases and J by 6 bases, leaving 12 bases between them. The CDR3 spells CASRGAGSNEQFF. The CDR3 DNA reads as TGTGCCAGCAGGGGGGCGGGGAGCAATGAGCAGTTCTTC.

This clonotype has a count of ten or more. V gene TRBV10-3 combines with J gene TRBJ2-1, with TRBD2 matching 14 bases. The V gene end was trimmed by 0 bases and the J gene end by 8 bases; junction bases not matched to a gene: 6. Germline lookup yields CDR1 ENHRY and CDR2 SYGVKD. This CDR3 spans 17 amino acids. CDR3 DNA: TGTGCCATCAGTGAGTCGACTAGCGGGGGGGCGAGGGATGAGCAGTTCTTC. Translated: CAISESTSGGARDEQFF.

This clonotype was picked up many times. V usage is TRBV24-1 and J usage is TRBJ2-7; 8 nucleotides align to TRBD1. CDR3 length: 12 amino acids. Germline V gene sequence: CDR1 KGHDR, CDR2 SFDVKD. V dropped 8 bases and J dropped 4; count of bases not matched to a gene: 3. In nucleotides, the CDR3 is TGTGCCACCACCGGGACAGGTTACGAGCAGTACTTC. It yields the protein CATTGTGYEQYF.

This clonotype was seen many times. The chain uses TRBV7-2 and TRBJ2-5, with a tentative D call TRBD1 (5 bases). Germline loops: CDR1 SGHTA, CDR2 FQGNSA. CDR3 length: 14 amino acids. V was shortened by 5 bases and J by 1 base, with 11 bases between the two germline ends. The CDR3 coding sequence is TGTGCCAGCAGCCTACAGGACGCCCAAGAGACCCAGTACTTC. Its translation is CASSLQDAQETQYF.

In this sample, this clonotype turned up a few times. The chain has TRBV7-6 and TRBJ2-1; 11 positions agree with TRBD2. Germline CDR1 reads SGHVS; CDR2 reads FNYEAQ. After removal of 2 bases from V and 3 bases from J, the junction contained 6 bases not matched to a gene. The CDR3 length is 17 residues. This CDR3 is CASSLLLAGGYYNEQFF. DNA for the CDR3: TGTGCCAGCAGCTTACTCTTAGCGGGGGGGTACTACAATGAGCAGTTCTTC. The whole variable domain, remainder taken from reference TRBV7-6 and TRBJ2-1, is GAGVSQSPRYKVTKRGQDVALRCDPISGHVSLYWYRQALGQGPEFLTYFNYEAQQDKSGLPNDRFSAERPEGSISTLTIQRTEQRDSAMYRCASSLLLAGGYYNEQFFGPGTRLTVL.

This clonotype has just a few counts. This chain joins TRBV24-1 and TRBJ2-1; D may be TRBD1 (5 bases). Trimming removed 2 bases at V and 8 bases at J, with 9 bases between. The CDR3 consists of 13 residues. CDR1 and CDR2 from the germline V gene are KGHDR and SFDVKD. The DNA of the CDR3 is TGTGCCACCAGTGATTACAGGTACGATGAGCAGTTCTTC. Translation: CATSDYRYDEQFF.

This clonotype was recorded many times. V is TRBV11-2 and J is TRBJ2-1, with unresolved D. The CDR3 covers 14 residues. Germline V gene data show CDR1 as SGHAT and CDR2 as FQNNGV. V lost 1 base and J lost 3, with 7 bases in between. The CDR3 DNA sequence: TGTGCCAGCAGCTTAGTTGCCGGCTACAATGAGCAGTTCTTC. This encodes CASSLVAGYNEQFF.